One and the same sample provided the 16 T cell receptor beta chains below, sequenced in a study of OX40 agonist ivuxolimab in advanced cancers. Generated by immunoSEQ multiplex PCR, the TCRdb table keeps only in-frame clones and is missing some. The repertoire consists of 69,000 or so clones, with 85% occurring once and the leading ten covering about 0.82%. The specimen comprised CD4+ or CD8+ T cells sorted from blood, sampled in a trial of the OX40 agonist ivuxolimab. The source of these receptors is an adult with an advanced solid tumor such as melanoma, head and neck, liver or kidney cancer.

This clone was counted a few times. This rearrangement joins TRBV5-5 to TRBJ2-7, with 8 bases lining up with TRBD2. Germline V gene data show CDR1 as SGHKS and CDR2 as YYEKEE (reference sequence). The CDR3 has 18 amino acids. V trimming: 2 bases; J trimming: 4 bases; junction bases outside the gene matches: 17. CDR3: CASSFRGLAGGGVYEQYF. CDR3 DNA sequence: TGTGCCAGCAGCTTCAGGGGCCTCGCGGGAGGCGGGGTTTACGAGCAGTACTTC.

The V call is TRBV7-9, the J call TRBJ2-3; weak D call: TRBD2 (6 bases). In germline, CDR1 is SEHNR, CDR2 FQNEAQ (reference sequence). The CDR3 totals 14 residues. The V end was cut by 4 bases, the J end by 0 bases, with 8 bases between. Here the CDR3 reads CASSSGLSTDTQYF. The CDR3 nucleotides are TGTGCCAGCAGCTCGGGACTTAGCACAGATACGCAGTATTTT.

The table lists this clone with a few counts. The rearrangement links TRBV7-4 to TRBJ1-5; 9 bases line up with TRBD1. CDR1 is SGHVT, CDR2 SQSDAQ, per germline. V was clipped by 5 bases and J by 6 bases; unmatched bases: 5. The CDR3 is 14 residues long. CDR3 amino acids: CASSQDRGGQPQHF. The CDR3 bases are TGTGCCAGCAGCCAGGACAGGGGAGGTCAGCCCCAGCATTTT.

The V and J genes are TRBV6-1 and TRBJ1-2, with 8 bases identical to TRBD1. Germline loops: CDR1 MNHNS, CDR2 SASEGT. J lost 4 bases, V lost 6 bases, and 4 bases had no gene match. The CDR3 runs 13 residues. This CDR3 is CASRSDRVYGYTF. DNA for the CDR3: TGTGCCAGCAGATCGGACAGGGTCTATGGCTACACCTTC.

V usage is TRBV5-1 and J usage is TRBJ2-3; no definite D call. The V end lost 0 bases, the J end lost 4 bases, and 12 bases lay between the germline ends. CDR1 SGHRS and CDR2 YFSETQ come from the germline V gene. The CDR3 spans 15 residues. In DNA, the CDR3 is TGCGCCAGCAGCTTGGTGGTACATGAGGCAGATACGCAGTATTTT. It encodes CASSLVVHEADTQYF.

CDR3 amino acids: CASSQGTGLSSYEQYF. The CDR3 DNA follows: TGCGCCAGCAGCCAAGGGACAGGCCTGAGCTCCTACGAGCAGTACTTC. V and J are TRBV4-1 and TRBJ2-7, with 7 bases matching TRBD1. Germline values: CDR1 MGHRA, CDR2 YSYEKL. V dropped 1 base and J dropped 0; count of bases not matched to a gene: 6. CDR3 size: 16 residues.

The chain has TRBV19 and TRBJ2-7, with no clear D. The ends were cut back, 10 bases at V and 4 bases at J, with 20 bases in the middle. The CDR3 consists of 14 residues. Germline V CDR1 and CDR2: LNHDA, SQIVND (reference sequence). For the CDR3, the DNA is TGTGCCACCTCGCCCACGGGTACCGGATACGAGCAGTACTTC. Protein product: CATSPTGTGYEQYF.

This clone occurred a few times. The gene calls are TRBV7-2 and TRBJ2-1, with D perhaps TRBD1 or TRBD2 (5 bases each). This CDR3 has 15 amino acids. The V and J ends lost 1 base and 4 bases respectively, with 11 bases between them. Germline values: CDR1 SGHTA, CDR2 FQGNSA. DNA for the CDR3: TGTGCCAGCAGCTTAGAGGGACGAGGATACAATGAGCAGTTCTTC. Translated: CASSLEGRGYNEQFF.

This clone was observed once. This chain links TRBV5-1 with TRBJ2-7; D is ambiguous. CDR1 and CDR2 from the germline V gene are SGHRS and YFSETQ. The CDR3 is 14 residues long. V shed 0 bases and J shed 0 bases, with 7 bases lying between them. The CDR3 region is CASSLVADSYEQYF. The DNA of the CDR3 is TGCGCCAGCAGCTTGGTGGCGGACTCCTACGAGCAGTACTTC.

Written as DNA, the CDR3 is TGTGCCTGGAGTACGTCAGGGTACTTCGGGGAGCTGTTTTTT. Amino acids: CAWSTSGYFGELFF. The chain recombines TRBV30 with TRBJ2-2; tentative D call: TRBD1 (5 bases). V was clipped by 2 bases and J by 7 bases, with 14 bases between them. CDR3 length: 14 residues. The V gene's germline CDR1 is GTSNPN and CDR2 SVGIG (reference sequence).

The chain is built from TRBV11-3 and TRBJ2-7; D remains ambiguous. This CDR3 comprises 14 residues. Trimming pared 5 bases from V and 1 base from J, leaving 12 bases between. The germline gives CDR1 SGHNT, CDR2 YENEEA. CDR3 protein: CASSPPGRSYEQYF. The CDR3 coding sequence is TGTGCCAGCAGCCCCCCAGGAAGATCCTACGAGCAGTACTTC.

The gene calls are TRBV11-2 and TRBJ2-1; 15 bases match TRBD2. In germline, CDR1 is SGHAT, CDR2 FQNNGV. CDR3 size: 16 residues. With 5 bases clipped from V and 7 bases from J, the junction kept 6 bases outside the gene matches. The CDR3 region has the DNA TGTGCCAGCAGCCCGGGGACTAGCGGGGGGCGTAATGAGCAGTTCTTC. Translating it yields CASSPGTSGGRNEQFF.

The rearrangement links TRBV13 to TRBJ2-5; 9 positions match TRBD1. Germline V lookup: CDR1 PRHDT, CDR2 FYEKMQ (reference sequence). Trimming at V came to 3 bases and at J to 6 bases, leaving 5 bases not matched to a gene. CDR3 size: 14 residues. This CDR3 is CASSFGTGLKTQYF. The DNA for the CDR3 is TGTGCCAGCAGCTTCGGGACAGGGTTAAAGACCCAGTACTTC.

The chain carries TRBV4-2 and TRBJ1-2; 7 nucleotides align to TRBD1. Unmatched junction bases numbered 7, after V lost 2 bases and J lost 4 bases. The CDR3 length is 15 residues. Germline CDR1 and CDR2: LGHNA and YNFKEQ. The CDR3 region is CASSQSDRSSYGYTF. Here the CDR3 DNA reads TGTGCCAGCAGCCAATCGGACAGGTCCTCCTATGGCTACACCTTC.

CDR3 sequence reads: CASSLASYGYTF. The DNA for the CDR3 is TGTGCCAGCAGCTTAGCCAGCTATGGCTACACCTTC. The chain carries TRBV7-2 and TRBJ1-2; no firm D call. There are 12 residues in the CDR3. Germline V CDR1 and CDR2: SGHTA, FQGNSA. Trimming pared 0 bases from V and 4 bases from J, leaving 3 bases between.

CDR3 sequence (DNA): TGTGCCAGCTCAGCGAACAGGGTGAACACTGAAGCTTTCTTT. This encodes CASSANRVNTEAFF. The chain links TRBV18 to TRBJ1-1, with a possible D match to TRBD1 (6 bases). V was trimmed by 5 bases and J by 0 bases, leaving 10 bases between them. Germline V gene sequence: CDR1 KGHSH, CDR2 LQKENI. The CDR3 extends over 14 amino acids.